This record looks at one TCR beta chain sequence and its context. What it recognizes is unknown. Per the germline V gene, CDR1 is SGHTA and CDR2 is FQGNSA. This CDR3 contains 13 residues. The V end was cut by 0 bases, the J end by 9 bases, with 10 bases between. The data were obtained in a study of cytomegalovirus exposure and HLA in healthy donors. Study-level background: From donors who were HLA-typed, an early data release held approximately 91 million unique TCRs.

PCR used 60 Vbeta primers and 13 Jbeta primers. The assay was immunoSEQ multiplex PCR, and TCRdb's table has in-frame clones only and misses some. The table has about 170,000 clones, 85% seen once. Donors counted as nominally healthy when sampled, yet unrecorded immune exposures were likely. Findings and caveats of the study: In a later analysis, a genetic analysis reported fewer productive-TCR N-insertions in an Asian-associated ancestry cluster than the cohort average. Most TCR sequences were seen very rarely across donors, but some public TCRs occurred in many.

The TCR comes from a boy between 2 and 10 years old in good health and CMV-seronegative. The sequenced material came from PBMCs. The chain carries TRBV7-2 and TRBJ2-3; tentatively, D is TRBD2 (5 bases). CDR3 in DNA: TGTGCCAGCAGCTTAGCCAGGCAGCGGACGCAGTATTTT. Residues: CASSLARQRTQYF. Using reference TRBV7-2 and TRBJ2-3 for the parts outside the CDR3, the full variable domain is GAGVSQSPSNKVTEKGKDVELRCDPISGHTALYWYRQSLGQGLEFLIYFQGNSAPDKSGLPSDRFSAERTGGSVSTLTIQRTQQEDSAVYLCASSLARQRTQYFGPGTRLTVL.